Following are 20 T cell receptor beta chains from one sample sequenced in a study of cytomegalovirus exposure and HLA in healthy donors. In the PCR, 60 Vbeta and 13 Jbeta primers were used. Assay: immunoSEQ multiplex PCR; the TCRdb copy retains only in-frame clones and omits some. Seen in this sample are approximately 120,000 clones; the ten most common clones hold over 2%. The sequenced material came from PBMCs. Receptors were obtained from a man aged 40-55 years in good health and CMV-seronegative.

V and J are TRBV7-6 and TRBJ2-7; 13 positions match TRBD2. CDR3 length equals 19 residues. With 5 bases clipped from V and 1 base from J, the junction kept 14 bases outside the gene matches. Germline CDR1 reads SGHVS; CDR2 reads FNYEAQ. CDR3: CASSHPGLAGLKSSYEQYF. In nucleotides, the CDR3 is TGTGCCAGCAGCCACCCGGGACTAGCGGGACTAAAATCATCCTACGAGCAGTACTTC.

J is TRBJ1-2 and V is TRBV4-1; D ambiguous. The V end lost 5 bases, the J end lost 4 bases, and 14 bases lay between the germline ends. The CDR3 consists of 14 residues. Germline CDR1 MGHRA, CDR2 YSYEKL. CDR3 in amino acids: CASSGEQSFYGYTF. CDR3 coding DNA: TGCGCCAGCAGCGGTGAACAGAGTTTCTATGGCTACACCTTC.

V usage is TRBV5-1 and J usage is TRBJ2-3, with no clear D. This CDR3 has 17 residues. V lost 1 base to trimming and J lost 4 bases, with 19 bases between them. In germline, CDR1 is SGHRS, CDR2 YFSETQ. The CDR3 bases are TGCGCCAGCAGCTTGCTAGAAAGGTCCCGGGTTCCAGATACGCAGTATTTT. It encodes CASSLLERSRVPDTQYF.

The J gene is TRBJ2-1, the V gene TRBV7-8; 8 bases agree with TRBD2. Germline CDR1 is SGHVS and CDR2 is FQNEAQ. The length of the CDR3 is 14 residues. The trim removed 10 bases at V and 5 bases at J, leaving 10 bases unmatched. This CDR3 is CANALAGHNNEQFF. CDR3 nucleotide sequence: TGTGCCAACGCCCTAGCGGGTCACAACAATGAGCAGTTCTTC.

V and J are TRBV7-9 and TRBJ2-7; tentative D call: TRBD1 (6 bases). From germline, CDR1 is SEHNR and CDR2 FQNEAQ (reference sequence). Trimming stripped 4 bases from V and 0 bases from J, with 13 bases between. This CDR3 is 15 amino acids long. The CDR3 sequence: CASSSQGTLSYEQYF. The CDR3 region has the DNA TGTGCCAGCAGCTCACAGGGTACCCTCTCCTACGAGCAGTACTTC.

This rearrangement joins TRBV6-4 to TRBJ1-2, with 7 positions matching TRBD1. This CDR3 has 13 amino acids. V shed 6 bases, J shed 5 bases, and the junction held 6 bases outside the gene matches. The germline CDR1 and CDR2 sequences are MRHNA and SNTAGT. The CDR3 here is CASRLQGRYGYTF. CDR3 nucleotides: TGTGCCAGCAGACTACAGGGGAGATATGGCTACACCTTC.

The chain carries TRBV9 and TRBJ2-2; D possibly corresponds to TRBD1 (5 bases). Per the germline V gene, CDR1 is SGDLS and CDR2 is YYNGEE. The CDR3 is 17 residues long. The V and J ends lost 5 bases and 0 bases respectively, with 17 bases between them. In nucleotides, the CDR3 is TGTGCCAGCAGTCGCAGCTGGGGCAGCGCGAACACCGGGGAGCTGTTTTTT. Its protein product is CASSRSWGSANTGELFF.

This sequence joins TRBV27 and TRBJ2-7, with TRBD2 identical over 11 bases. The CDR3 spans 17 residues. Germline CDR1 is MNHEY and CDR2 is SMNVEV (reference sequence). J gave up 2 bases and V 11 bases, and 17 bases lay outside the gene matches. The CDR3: CAFYLGPTSGTTYEQYF. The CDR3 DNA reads TGTGCCTTCTATTTAGGTCCGACTAGCGGGACGACCTACGAGCAGTACTTC.

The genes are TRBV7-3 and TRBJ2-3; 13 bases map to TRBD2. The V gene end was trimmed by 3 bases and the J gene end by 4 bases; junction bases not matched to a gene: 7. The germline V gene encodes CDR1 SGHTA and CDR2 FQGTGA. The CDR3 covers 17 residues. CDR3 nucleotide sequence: TGTGCCAGCAGCTTTCGGACTAGCGGGAGTTTAGCAGATACGCAGTATTTT. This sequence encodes CASSFRTSGSLADTQYF.

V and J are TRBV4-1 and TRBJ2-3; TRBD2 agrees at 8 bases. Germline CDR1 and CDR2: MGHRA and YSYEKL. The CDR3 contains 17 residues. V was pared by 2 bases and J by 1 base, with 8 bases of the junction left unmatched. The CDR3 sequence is CASSQTVREGGTDTQYF. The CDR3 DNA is TGCGCCAGCAGCCAAACGGTTCGGGAGGGTGGCACAGATACGCAGTATTTT.

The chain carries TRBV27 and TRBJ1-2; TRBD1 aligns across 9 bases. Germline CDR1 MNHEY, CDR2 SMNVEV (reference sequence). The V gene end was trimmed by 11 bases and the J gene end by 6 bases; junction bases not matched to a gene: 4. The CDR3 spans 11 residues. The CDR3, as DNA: TGTGCCGTACAGGGGGCGCATGGCTACACCTTC. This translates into CAVQGAHGYTF.

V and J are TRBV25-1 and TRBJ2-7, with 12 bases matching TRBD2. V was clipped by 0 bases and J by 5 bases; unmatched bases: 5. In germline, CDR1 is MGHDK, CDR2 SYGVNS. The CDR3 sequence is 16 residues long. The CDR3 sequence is CASSEYVTSGRNEQYF. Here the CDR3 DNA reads TGTGCCAGCAGTGAATATGTCACTAGCGGGAGGAACGAGCAGTACTTC.

CDR3 bases: TGTGCCAGCAGGACCCGGGCTAGCGGGAGGGCCGAGTCTGGGGCCAACGTCCTGACTTTC. Protein: CASRTRASGRAESGANVLTF. The chain combines TRBV6-4 with TRBJ2-6; 12 positions match TRBD2. The CDR3 sequence is 20 residues long. The V segment lost 6 bases and the J segment 1 base; nucleotides outside the gene matches: 13. Looked up from germline, CDR1 is MRHNA and CDR2 is SNTAGT.

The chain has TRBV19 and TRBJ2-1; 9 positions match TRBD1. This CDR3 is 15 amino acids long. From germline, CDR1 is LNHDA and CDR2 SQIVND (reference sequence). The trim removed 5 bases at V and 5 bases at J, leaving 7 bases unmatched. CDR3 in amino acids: CASSARDRVHNEQFF. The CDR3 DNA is TGTGCCAGTAGTGCTCGGGACAGGGTACACAATGAGCAGTTCTTC.

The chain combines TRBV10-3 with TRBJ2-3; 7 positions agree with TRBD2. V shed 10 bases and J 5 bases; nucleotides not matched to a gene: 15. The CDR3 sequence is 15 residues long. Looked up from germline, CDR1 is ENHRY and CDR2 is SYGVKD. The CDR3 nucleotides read TGTGCCACCGCGGGGGATAACAGCGGGGTAGATACGCAGTATTTT. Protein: CATAGDNSGVDTQYF.

CDR3 bases: TGTGCCAGCAGTGCCGGGACAGGGCCATCCGGGGAGCTGTTTTTT. Amino acids: CASSAGTGPSGELFF. V is TRBV25-1 and J is TRBJ2-2; 9 nucleotides match TRBD1. Trimming removed 4 bases from V and 6 bases from J; junction bases left unmatched: 6. The CDR3 has 15 residues. Germline CDR1 and CDR2: MGHDK and SYGVNS.

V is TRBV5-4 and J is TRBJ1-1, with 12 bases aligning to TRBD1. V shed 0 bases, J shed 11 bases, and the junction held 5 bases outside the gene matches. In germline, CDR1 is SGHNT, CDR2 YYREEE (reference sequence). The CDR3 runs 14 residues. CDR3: CASSLVGQGARAFF. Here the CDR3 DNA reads TGTGCCAGCAGCTTGGTGGGACAGGGGGCACGGGCTTTCTTT. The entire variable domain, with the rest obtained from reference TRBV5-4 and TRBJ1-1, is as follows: ETGVTQSPTHLIKTRGQQVTLRCSSQSGHNTVSWYQQALGQGPQFIFQYYREEENGRGNFPPRFSGLQFPNYSSELNVNALELDDSALYLCASSLVGQGARAFFGQGTRLTVV.

CDR3 in amino acids: CASSQGRGAQETQYF. In DNA, the CDR3 is TGCGCCAGCAGCCAAGGTCGGGGGGCGCAAGAGACCCAGTACTTC. The chain has TRBV4-1 and TRBJ2-5; possibly TRBD2 for D (7 bases). Trimming took off 1 base at V and 2 bases at J, with 11 bases between the two ends. The CDR3 is 15 residues long. Per germline, CDR1 MGHRA and CDR2 YSYEKL.

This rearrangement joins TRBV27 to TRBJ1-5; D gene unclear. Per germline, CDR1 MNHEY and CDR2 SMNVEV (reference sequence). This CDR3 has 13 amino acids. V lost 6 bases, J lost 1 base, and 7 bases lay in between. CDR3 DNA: TGTGCCAGCAGCCGAGGAAGCAATCAGCCCCAGCATTTT. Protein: CASSRGSNQPQHF.

DNA for the CDR3: TGTGCCAGCAGTTTCCTACGGACAGGGAGGGATCAGCCCCAGCATTTT. Protein: CASSFLRTGRDQPQHF. The chain is built from TRBV27 and TRBJ1-5; TRBD1 aligns across 8 bases. Germline V gene sequence: CDR1 MNHEY, CDR2 SMNVEV (reference sequence). Trimming cost V 3 bases and J 5 bases; bases outside gene matches: 9. There are 16 residues in the CDR3.